Listed below are T cell receptor beta chains from one sample, sequenced in a study of cytomegalovirus exposure and HLA in healthy donors. The method was immunoSEQ multiplex PCR; TCRdb's version includes in-frame clones alone and lacks a portion of them. Of about 220,000 clones detected, around 75% appear once; the ten largest clones hold less than 2%. The sample comprised PBMCs. All receptors come from a woman aged 25 to 39 in good health and CMV-seronegative. Each CDR3 is given with its conserved first and last residue. A D gene is named only where the DNA matches it firmly. Not every row has a clone size; where given, it reads once, few, many or a size class.

j_call d_call v_call clone_size cdr3_aa cdr3_nt
TRBJ2-3 TRBD1 TRBV5-1 NA CASSKSQGARDTQYF TGCGCCAGCAGCAAGTCGCAGGGGGCCCGAGATACGCAGTATTTT
TRBJ2-1 TRBD2 TRBV19 NA CASSMPGPPGGKFF TGTGCCAGTAGTATGCCGGGCCCCCCGGGGGGGAAGTTCTTC
TRBJ2-7 NA TRBV10-3 few CAISESTTYEQYF TGTGCCATCAGTGAGTCGACAACCTACGAGCAGTACTTC
TRBJ1-2 TRBD1 TRBV27 once CASSQRGQLGYTF TGTGCCAGCAGCCAAAGGGGACAGCTTGGCTACACCTTC
TRBJ2-5 TRBD1 TRBV5-4 NA CASSLIRQGVEETQYF TGTGCCAGCAGCTTGATTAGACAGGGGGTTGAAGAGACCCAGTACTTC
TRBJ2-7 NA TRBV10-2 NA CASTVPPGTYEQYF TGCGCCAGCACAGTACCCCCGGGGACCTACGAGCAGTACTTC
TRBJ2-1 TRBD1 TRBV25-1 NA CASIGQAKPYEQFF TGTGCCAGCATAGGACAGGCCAAACCTTACGAGCAGTTCTTC
TRBJ1-2 NA TRBV5-4 NA CASSFPGDKLYGYTF TGTGCCAGCAGCTTCCCAGGTGACAAACTCTATGGCTACACCTTC
TRBJ1-4 NA TRBV9 NA CASSVGGATNEKLFF TGTGCCAGCAGCGTAGGGGGAGCAACTAATGAAAAACTGTTTTTT
TRBJ2-3 NA TRBV5-1 NA CASSFSSPRGDTQYF TGCGCCAGCAGCTTCTCTAGTCCCCGGGGAGATACGCAGTATTTT
TRBJ2-1 TRBD2 TRBV5-4 NA CASSLSTSGTPMDEQFF TGTGCCAGCAGCTTGTCTACTAGCGGGACCCCCATGGATGAGCAGTTCTTC
TRBJ1-2 TRBD1 TRBV5-5 NA CASSTGGYGYTF TGTGCCAGCAGCACAGGGGGCTATGGCTACACCTTC
TRBJ2-3 NA TRBV9 NA CASSLSARDTQYF TGTGCCAGCAGCCTTTCCGCGCGGGATACGCAGTATTTT
TRBJ2-2 TRBD2 TRBV2 NA CASSAPGLAKITGELFF TGTGCCAGCAGCGCCCCGGGACTAGCGAAAATCACCGGGGAGCTGTTTTTT
TRBJ2-1 TRBD2 TRBV30 NA CAWSDPLGLAGARNEQFF TGTGCCTGGAGTGACCCCCTTGGACTAGCGGGAGCCCGGAATGAGCAGTTCTTC
TRBJ2-3 TRBD2 TRBV11-2 NA CASSPRLAGGPSTQYF TGTGCCAGCAGCCCGCGACTAGCGGGGGGGCCGAGTACGCAGTATTTT
TRBJ2-6 NA TRBV5-6 NA CASSLGRNSGANVLTF TGTGCCAGCAGCTTGGGGCGGAACTCTGGGGCCAACGTCCTGACTTTC
TRBJ1-1 NA TRBV7-9 NA CSSSFGGGPAFF TGTTCCAGCAGCTTCGGGGGAGGGCCTGCTTTCTTT
TRBJ2-1 NA TRBV4-1 NA CASSQGYVEDEQFF TGCGCCAGCAGCCAAGGCTACGTAGAGGATGAGCAGTTCTTC
TRBJ1-5 TRBD1 TRBV6-6 once CASSRDRVGNQPQHF TGTGCCAGCAGTCGAGACAGGGTCGGCAATCAGCCCCAGCATTTT
TRBJ1-1 TRBD1 TRBV2 NA CASSVGQAMNTEAFF TGTGCCAGCAGCGTGGGACAGGCAATGAACACTGAAGCTTTCTTT
TRBJ1-2 NA TRBV4-1 NA CASSSGAENYGYTF TGCGCCAGCAGTTCAGGGGCAGAAAACTATGGCTACACCTTC
TRBJ1-1 NA TRBV6-5 NA CASSYTDRNTEAFF TGTGCCAGCAGTTACACCGACAGGAACACTGAAGCTTTCTTT
TRBJ2-2 NA TRBV19 NA CASSLTGWRTGELFF TGTGCCAGTAGTTTAACAGGGTGGCGAACCGGGGAGCTGTTTTTT
TRBJ1-4 NA TRBV6-6 NA CASSYIVEKLFF TGTGCCAGCAGTTACATCGTGGAAAAACTGTTTTTT
TRBJ2-2 TRBD2 TRBV5-4 few CASSPGTSGVSTGELFF TGTGCCAGCAGCCCGGGGACTAGTGGGGTTAGCACCGGGGAGCTGTTTTTT
TRBJ1-4 NA TRBV9 NA CASSSLDRGNEKLFF TGTGCCAGCAGCTCCCTTGACAGAGGTAATGAAAAACTGTTTTTT
TRBJ2-1 TRBD2 TRBV2 NA CASSRLAGGWYEQFF TGTGCCAGCAGTCGACTAGCGGGAGGTTGGTATGAGCAGTTCTTC
TRBJ2-2 TRBD1 TRBV5-6 few CASSLGQGWAGELFF TGTGCCAGCAGCTTGGGACAGGGGTGGGCCGGGGAGCTGTTTTTT
TRBJ1-3 TRBD1 TRBV2 medium-sized CASSEGQGLNTIYF TGTGCCAGCAGTGAGGGACAGGGTTTGAACACCATATATTTT
TRBJ1-1 NA TRBV25-1 NA CASSEQGFTEAFF TGTGCCAGCAGTGAACAGGGATTCACTGAAGCTTTCTTT
TRBJ2-2 TRBD2 TRBV5-1 NA CASSLSQGLNTGELFF TGCGCCAGCAGCTTGTCCCAGGGACTAAACACCGGGGAGCTGTTTTTT
TRBJ2-1 TRBD2 TRBV7-8 NA CASSLVSGRVYEQFF TGTGCCAGCAGCTTAGTTAGCGGGAGGGTATATGAGCAGTTCTTC
TRBJ2-5 NA TRBV10-2 NA CASTTLIRETQYF TGCGCCAGCACTACCCTCATCAGGGAGACCCAGTACTTC
TRBJ2-1 TRBD2 TRBV29-1 NA CSVEEGLAEAYNEQFF TGCAGCGTTGAAGAAGGGCTAGCGGAGGCGTACAATGAGCAGTTCTTC
TRBJ2-7 TRBD2 TRBV7-8 NA CASSLAGTSEQYF TGTGCCAGCAGCTTGGCCGGGACTAGCGAGCAGTACTTC
TRBJ2-5 TRBD1 TRBV2 NA CASSVGTGGSRQETQYF TGTGCCAGCAGTGTAGGGACAGGGGGGAGTCGGCAAGAGACCCAGTACTTC
TRBJ1-2 NA TRBV2 NA CASRGLDYGYTF TGTGCCAGCAGAGGACTGGACTATGGCTACACCTTC
TRBJ2-6 NA TRBV6-6 few CASSYSSGANVLAF TGTGCCAGCAGTTACTCATCTGGGGCCAACGTCCTGGCTTTC
TRBJ2-5 NA TRBV6-5 once CASSFGQQETQYF TGTGCCAGCAGTTTCGGACAGCAAGAGACCCAGTACTTC
TRBJ2-1 TRBD2 TRBV5-1 few CASSLAGTSAQNEQFF TGCGCCAGCAGCTTGGCCGGGACTAGCGCGCAGAATGAGCAGTTCTTC
TRBJ2-7 NA TRBV6-6 NA CASSYGGTYEQYF TGTGCCAGCAGTTACGGGGGGACCTACGAGCAGTACTTC
TRBJ1-1 NA TRBV27 few CASSAHGQQNTEAFF TGTGCCAGCAGTGCCCACGGACAGCAGAACACTGAAGCTTTCTTT
TRBJ2-3 TRBD2 TRBV5-1 NA CASSSGLAGAGDTQYF TGCGCCAGCAGCTCAGGACTAGCGGGGGCGGGAGATACGCAGTATTTT
TRBJ1-1 NA TRBV30 NA CAWSARPLTGPQAFF TGTGCTTGGAGTGCCCGCCCCTTAACTGGGCCGCAAGCTTTCTTT
TRBJ1-1 TRBD1 TRBV13 NA CASSVTGGTEAFF TGTGCCAGCAGCGTAACAGGGGGCACTGAGGCTTTCTTT
TRBJ2-7 TRBD1 TRBV7-9 few CASTPTGNGEQYF TGTGCCAGCACCCCGACAGGGAACGGCGAGCAGTACTTC
TRBJ2-1 TRBD2 TRBV19 NA CASSIPGLASWEQLF TGTGCCAGTAGTATCCCGGGACTAGCCTCGTGGGAGCAGCTCTTC
TRBJ2-1 TRBD1 TRBV2 NA CASNGETDRGTYNEQFF TGTGCCAGCAATGGGGAAACTGACAGGGGGACTTACAATGAGCAGTTCTTC
TRBJ1-5 NA TRBV6-5 NA CASSYSAGADQPQHF TGTGCCAGCAGTTACTCGGCGGGGGCTGATCAGCCCCAGCATTTT
TRBJ1-2 NA TRBV29-1 NA CSVAGEAYGYTF TGCAGCGTTGCCGGGGAGGCATATGGCTACACCTTC
TRBJ1-2 NA TRBV6-5 NA CASSSPGWGGGYTF TGTGCCAGCAGTTCGCCTGGGTGGGGGGGCGGCTACACCTTC